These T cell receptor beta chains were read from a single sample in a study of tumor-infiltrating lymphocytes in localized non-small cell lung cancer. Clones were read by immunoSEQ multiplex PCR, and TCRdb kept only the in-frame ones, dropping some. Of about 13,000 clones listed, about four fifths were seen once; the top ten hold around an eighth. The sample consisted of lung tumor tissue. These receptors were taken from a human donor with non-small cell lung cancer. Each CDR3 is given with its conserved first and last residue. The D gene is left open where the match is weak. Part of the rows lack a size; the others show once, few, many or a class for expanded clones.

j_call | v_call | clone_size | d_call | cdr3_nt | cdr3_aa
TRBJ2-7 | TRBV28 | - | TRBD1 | TGTGCCAGCAGGCCGAACCGGGACAGGTCCTACGAGCAGTACTTC | CASRPNRDRSYEQYF
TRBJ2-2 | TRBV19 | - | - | TGTGCCAGTAGGGGACACTCCGCGAACACCGGGGAGCTGTTTTTT | CASRGHSANTGELFF
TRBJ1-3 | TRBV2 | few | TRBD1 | TGTGCCAGCATTGGGACAGGGGTTTCTGGAAACACCATATATTTT | CASIGTGVSGNTIYF
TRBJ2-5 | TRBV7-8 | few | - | TGTGCCAGCAGCTTAGGACAAGCCAGGGTTCAAGAGACCCAGTACTTC | CASSLGQARVQETQYF
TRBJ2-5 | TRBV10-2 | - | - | TGCGCCAGCAGTTCCAGAGCCTTGAGCAGCGGCGGGAAGACCCAGTACTTC | CASSSRALSSGGKTQYF
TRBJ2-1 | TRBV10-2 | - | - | TGCGCCAGCAGAATAGTCAATGAGCAGTTCTTC | CASRIVNEQFF
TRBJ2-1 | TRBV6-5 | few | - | TGTGCCAGCAGCTACCTTAAGGGAGGCCACTACAATGAGCAGTTCTTC | CASSYLKGGHYNEQFF
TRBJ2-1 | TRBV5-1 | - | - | TGCGCCAGCAGCTTGTTTCTGAATGAGCAGTTCTTC | CASSLFLNEQFF
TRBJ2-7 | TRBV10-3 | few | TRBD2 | TGTGCCATCAGTGATCGCACTAGCGGGAGTTACGAGCAGTACTTC | CAISDRTSGSYEQYF
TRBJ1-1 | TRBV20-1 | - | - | TGCAGTGCTAGTGGGTACACTGAAGCTTTCTTT | CSASGYTEAFF
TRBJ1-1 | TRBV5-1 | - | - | TGCGCCAGCTGCGATTCAATGAACACTGAAGCTTTCTTT | CASCDSMNTEAFF
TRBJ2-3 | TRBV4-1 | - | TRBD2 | TGCGCCAGCAGCCAGCCGGGACTACCTCAGTATTTT | CASSQPGLPQYF
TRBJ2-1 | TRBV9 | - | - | TGTGCCAGCAGCGTAGTCCCCATGAGCTCCACGGCCGGCAATGAGCAGTTCTTC | CASSVVPMSSTAGNEQFF
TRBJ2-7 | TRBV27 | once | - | TGTGCCAGCAGTGCCCAGTGGGAACGAAGCGAGCAGTACTTC | CASSAQWERSEQYF
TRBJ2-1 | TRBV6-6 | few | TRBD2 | TGTGCCAGCAGCAAGGGACTAGAGCTCTACAATGAGCAGTTCTTC | CASSKGLELYNEQFF
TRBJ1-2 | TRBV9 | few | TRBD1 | TGTGCCAGCAGCGCGCCGGGACAGGGGGCGGTCGGCTACACCTTC | CASSAPGQGAVGYTF